This entry lists 18 T cell receptor beta chains sequenced from one sample in a study of regulatory T cells in long-lasting Graves disease. Investigators prepared the TCR beta libraries by applying iRepertoire HTBI primers and Arm-PCR of CDR3 regions. TCRdb re-called the multiplex PCR reads with MiXCR, one entry per CDR3 protein. The table includes about 620,000 distinct CDR3 sequences, 15% to 20% detected once. Time point given: newly diagnosed GD, antithyroid drugs for less than 3 months. Construction of the TCR library relied on RNA isolated from PBMCs. These data were also reused for a study on T cells in Graves' hyperthyroidism and ophthalmopathy.

The sequencing used peripheral blood mononuclear cells (PBMCs), collected at new diagnosis, from a patient treated with antithyroid drugs. Every receptor here comes from a woman aged 25-40 years with Graves disease.

The chain employs TRBV19 and TRBJ2-2; D not resolved. Looked up from germline, CDR1 is LNHDA and CDR2 is SQIVND (reference sequence). Trimming shortened V by 6 bases and J by 1 base, and 9 bases separated the two germline ends. This CDR3 contains 14 residues. CDR3 amino acids: CASSPARNTGELFF. The CDR3 DNA follows: TGTGCCAGTAGCCCAGCCAGGAACACCGGGGAGCTGTTTTTT.

This clonotype was seen many times. The chain couples TRBV2 to TRBJ1-1; possibly TRBD1 for D (5 bases). The CDR3 runs to 15 residues. V was shortened by 6 bases and J by 5 bases, with 19 bases between the two germline ends. From germline, CDR1 is SNHLY and CDR2 FYNNEI. CDR3 DNA sequence: TGTGCCAGCAGAGTGGAAGGGTATGGGGGGACTGAAGCTTTCTTT. Amino acids: CASRVEGYGGTEAFF.

The CDR3: CASSQFSGTGLGYTEKLFF. The CDR3 DNA is TGTGCCAGCAGCCAATTTTCGGGGACAGGGTTGGGTTATACTGAAAAACTGTTTTTT. The chain employs TRBV11-2 and TRBJ1-4; 9 bases match TRBD1. CDR1 SGHAT and CDR2 FQNNGV come from the germline V gene. The CDR3 has 19 residues. The junction had 20 bases not matched to a gene; V was cut back by 5 bases and J by 7 bases.

Concerning this clonotype itself: Since a much larger clone is just one base distant, this may be a read error. The chain has TRBV28 and TRBJ1-1; D not resolved. The V and J ends lost 6 bases and 5 bases respectively, with 16 bases between them. Germline V lookup: CDR1 MDHEN, CDR2 SYDVKM. This CDR3 comprises 14 residues. CDR3 sequence reads: CASRGLVLDTEAFF. Written as DNA, the CDR3 is TGTGCCAGCAGGGGCCTGGTATTGGATACTGAAGCTTTCTTT.

The genes are TRBV20-1 and TRBJ2-7; D may correspond to TRBD1 or TRBD2 (5 bases each). CDR3 size: 12 residues. Germline lookup yields CDR1 DFQATT and CDR2 SNEGSKA (reference sequence). V was trimmed by 4 bases and J by 3 bases, leaving 10 bases between them. The CDR3 DNA sequence: TGCAGTGCTACCAGGGACGGCTACGAGCAGTACTTC. It encodes CSATRDGYEQYF.

This clonotype was counted many times. The V call is TRBV28, the J call TRBJ2-3, with D hard to call. Trimming removed 8 bases from V and 0 bases from J, with 12 bases in between. The CDR3 has 14 residues. CDR1 is MDHEN, CDR2 SYDVKM, per germline. The CDR3 nucleotides read TGTGCCAGCTGTGCCCTTGGGAGCACAGATACGCAGTATTTT. Protein sequence: CASCALGSTDTQYF.

This clonotype was seen many times. The V and J genes are TRBV6-5 and TRBJ1-5; possibly TRBD1 for D (6 bases). Germline CDR1 MNHEY, CDR2 SVGAGI. The CDR3 runs to 18 residues. V gave up 0 bases and J gave up 6 bases, with 21 bases separating them. The CDR3 sequence: CASSYSIPPGEFPQPQHF. Written as DNA, the CDR3 is TGTGCCAGCAGTTACTCGATCCCCCCAGGGGAGTTCCCTCAGCCCCAGCATTTT.

This chain links TRBV19 with TRBJ2-6; weak D call: TRBD2 (7 bases). The length of the CDR3 is 16 residues. The germline V gene has CDR1 LNHDA and CDR2 SQIVND (reference sequence). V was clipped by 10 bases and J by 3 bases, with 19 bases between them. The CDR3 region has the DNA TGTGCCACAGACTCACGGGGGGCGAGTGGGGCCAACGTCCTGACTTTC. Encoded protein: CATDSRGASGANVLTF.

V gene TRBV10-3 combines with J gene TRBJ2-5; D gene uncertain. The CDR3 covers 14 residues. Per the germline V gene, CDR1 is ENHRY and CDR2 is SYGVKD. Trimming removed 2 bases at V and 5 bases at J, with 12 bases between. CDR3 region: CAISEGHGGETQYF. In DNA, the CDR3 is TGTGCCATCAGTGAGGGGCACGGTGGGGAGACCCAGTACTTC.

The chain carries TRBV5-1 and TRBJ2-7, with D tentatively TRBD1 (5 bases). The length of the CDR3 is 11 residues. The germline V gene encodes CDR1 SGHRS and CDR2 YFSETQ. Trimming cost V 5 bases and J 5 bases, with 8 bases left between them. CDR3 in amino acids: CASRGQNEQYF. The CDR3 DNA is TGCGCCAGCAGGGGGCAGAACGAGCAGTACTTC.

This clonotype was recorded a few times. The chain uses TRBV25-1 and TRBJ2-7, with D perhaps given as TRBD1 or TRBD2 (5 bases each). Germline assignment: CDR1 MGHDK and CDR2 SYGVNS. CDR3 length: 17 amino acids. Deletions cut 2 bases from V and 6 bases from J, with 23 bases between. Here the CDR3 DNA reads TGTGCCAGCAGTGAAGCCCGCCCAGGGACGGGAAGCCTCGAGCAGTACTTC. Residues: CASSEARPGTGSLEQYF.

This clonotype was found many times. The chain links TRBV28 to TRBJ2-7; D is possibly TRBD1 (5 bases). The CDR3 extends over 12 amino acids. Trimming cost V 5 bases and J 5 bases, with 10 bases left between them. CDR1 is MDHEN and CDR2 is SYDVKM in the germline V gene. DNA for the CDR3: TGTGCCAGCAGTACACAGGTGAACGAGCAGTACTTC. Translating gives CASSTQVNEQYF.

This clonotype was counted many times. This chain joins TRBV6-1 and TRBJ1-1; D remains unclear. The CDR3 has 13 residues. CDR1 is MNHNS, CDR2 SASEGT, per germline. V lost 6 bases, J lost 2 bases, and 10 bases lay in between. CDR3 amino acids: CASSKTENTEAFF. CDR3 DNA: TGTGCCAGCAGCAAAACAGAAAACACTGAAGCTTTCTTT.

There are many counts of this clonotype. The V gene is TRBV20-1, the J gene TRBJ2-7, with D unclear. Germline-derived CDR1 and CDR2 are DFQATT and SNEGSKA (reference sequence). The CDR3 is made up of 12 amino acids. V gave up 1 base and J gave up 1 base, with 5 bases separating them. CDR3 bases: TGCAGTGCTAGAGTGCAGTCCTACGAGCAGTACTTC. Residues: CSARVQSYEQYF.

In this sample, this clonotype turned up a few times. The chain couples TRBV7-8 to TRBJ2-1, with 7 bases lining up with TRBD1. Per germline, CDR1 SGHVS and CDR2 FQNEAQ. Trimming took 5 bases from V and 4 from J; bases not matched to a gene: 5. The CDR3 has 14 amino acids. The CDR3 loop reads CASSPGQFYNEQFF. CDR3 nucleotides: TGTGCCAGCAGCCCGGGACAGTTTTACAATGAGCAGTTCTTC.

The chain uses TRBV7-9 and TRBJ1-1, with no clear D. V was pared by 7 bases and J by 0 bases, with 12 bases between. This CDR3 spans 14 amino acids. The germline gives CDR1 SEHNR, CDR2 FQNEAQ (reference sequence). As DNA, the CDR3 is TGTGCCAGCACCCTTCGGGAGCTGAACACTGAAGCTTTCTTT. Translating gives CASTLRELNTEAFF.

This clonotype has a handful of counts. Compared with germline, one end of the junction differs, possibly owing to a read error. This chain links TRBV5-4 with TRBJ2-2; 7 bases map to TRBD2. Per the germline V gene, CDR1 is SGHNT and CDR2 is YYREEE (reference sequence). This CDR3 is 17 amino acids long. DNA for the CDR3: TGTGCCAGCAGCTTGCGGCTAGCGGTTGGGAACCCCGGGGAGCTGTTTTTT. Amino acid sequence: CASSLRLAVGNPGELFF.

The V call is TRBV7-9, the J call TRBJ2-2; maybe TRBD1 (5 bases). This CDR3 has 15 residues. V was clipped by 0 bases and J by 3 bases, with 8 bases between them. CDR1 and CDR2 (germline): SEHNR, FQNEAQ (reference sequence). CDR3 residues: CASSLARGDTGELFF. The CDR3 DNA is TGTGCCAGCAGCTTAGCAAGGGGCGACACCGGGGAGCTGTTTTTT. Variable domain in full (rest from reference TRBV7-9 and TRBJ2-2): DTGVSQNPRHKITKRGQNVTFRCDPISEHNRLYWYRQTLGQGPEFLTYFQNEAQLEKSRLLSDRFSAERPKGSFSTLEIQRTEQGDSAMYLCASSLARGDTGELFFGEGSRLTVL.